Here is one T cell receptor beta chain with its context. Its target is unknown. These data belong to a study of T cells after posttransplantation cyclophosphamide. Study-wide results and limits: Donor-recipient repertoire similarity was low at 1-2 months, rising over year one.

The table came from immunoSEQ multiplex PCR; TCRdb's copy has only in-frame clones and leaves some out. This sample carries about 53,000 clones, roughly 86% of them seen once, and the ten largest clones take approximately 3%. Unmatched junction bases numbered 10, after V lost 5 bases and J lost 4 bases. Germline loops: CDR1 SGHNT, CDR2 YYREEE (reference sequence). The CDR3 consists of 15 residues. Material: PBMCs. The rearrangement links TRBV5-4 to TRBJ2-7, with 9 bases lining up with TRBD2. This receptor was obtained from a man under 40 with a blood cancer, CMV-positive, and with a related stem cell donor. The CDR3 spells CASSFSGRTPYEQYF. The CDR3 DNA follows: TGTGCCAGCAGTTTCAGCGGGAGGACCCCATACGAGCAGTACTTC.